This TCR beta chain was identified during a study of cytotoxic CD8 clonotypes in ibrutinib-treated CLL. For the study at large: A mean of around 260,000 productive templates and approximately 90,000 productive rearrangements was obtained per sample.

A note on this clone: Additional DNA sequences in this sample encode the identical CDR3.

The data were produced by immunoSEQ multiplex PCR, yet TCRdb's version contains in-frame clones alone and is incomplete. This table has approximately 300,000 clones, 70% to 80% appearing once. Trimming left V 4 bases short and J 1 base short, with 10 bases between. Per the germline V gene, CDR1 is MDHEN and CDR2 is SYDVKM. This CDR3 region has 14 residues. The receptor comes from a human donor with chronic lymphocytic leukemia. The chain carries TRBV28 and TRBJ2-5, with D perhaps TRBD2 (5 bases). Source: PBMCs, taken before ibrutinib treatment. CDR3 sequence (DNA): TGTGCCAGCAGTTCTACCGGGATCCAAGAGACCCAGTACTTC. The encoded protein is CASSSTGIQETQYF.